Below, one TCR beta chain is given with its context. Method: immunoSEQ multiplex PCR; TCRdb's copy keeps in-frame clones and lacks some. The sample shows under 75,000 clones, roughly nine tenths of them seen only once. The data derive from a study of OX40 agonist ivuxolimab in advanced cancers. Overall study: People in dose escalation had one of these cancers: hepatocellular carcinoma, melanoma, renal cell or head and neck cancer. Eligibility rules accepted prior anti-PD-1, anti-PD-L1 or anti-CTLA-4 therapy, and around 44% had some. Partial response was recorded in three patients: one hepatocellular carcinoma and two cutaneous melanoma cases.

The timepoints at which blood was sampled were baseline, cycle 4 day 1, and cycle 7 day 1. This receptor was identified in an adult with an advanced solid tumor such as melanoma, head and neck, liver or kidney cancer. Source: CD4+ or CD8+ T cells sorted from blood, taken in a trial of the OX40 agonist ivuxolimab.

In DNA form, the CDR3 reads TGTGCCAGCAGCCTCGGTGGGACTAGGGTCTACAATGAGCAGTTCTTC. Translated: CASSLGGTRVYNEQFF. V usage is TRBV7-3 and J usage is TRBJ2-1, with 8 bases identical to TRBD2. The CDR3 length is 16 residues. Germline V gives CDR1 SGHTA, CDR2 FQGTGA. V shed 5 bases and J 3 bases; nucleotides not matched to a gene: 9.